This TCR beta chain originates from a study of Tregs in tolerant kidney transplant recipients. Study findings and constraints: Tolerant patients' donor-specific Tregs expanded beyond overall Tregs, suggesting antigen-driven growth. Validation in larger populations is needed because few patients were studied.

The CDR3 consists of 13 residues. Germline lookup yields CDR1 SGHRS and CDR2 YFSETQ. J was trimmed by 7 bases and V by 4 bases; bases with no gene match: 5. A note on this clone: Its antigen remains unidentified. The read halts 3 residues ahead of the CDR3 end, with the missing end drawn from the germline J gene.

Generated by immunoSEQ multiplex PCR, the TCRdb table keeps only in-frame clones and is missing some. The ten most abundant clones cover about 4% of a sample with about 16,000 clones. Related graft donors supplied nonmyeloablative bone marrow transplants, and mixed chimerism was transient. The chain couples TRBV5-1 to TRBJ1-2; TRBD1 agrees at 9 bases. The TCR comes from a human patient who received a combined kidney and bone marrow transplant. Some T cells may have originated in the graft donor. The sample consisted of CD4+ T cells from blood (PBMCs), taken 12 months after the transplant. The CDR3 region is CASSGGQGGGYTF. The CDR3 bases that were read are TGCGCCAGCAGCGGGGGACAGGGTGGTGGC.